These T cell receptor beta chains were read from a single sample in a study of Graves' ophthalmopathy and Graves' hyperthyroidism. TCRdb itself ran the multiplex PCR reads through MiXCR, one entry per CDR3 protein. The sample shows some 410,000 distinct CDR3 sequences, more than 20% of them seen only once. Sequencing used peripheral blood. These receptors were collected from a woman younger than 35 with stable Graves' hyperthyroidism. Both conserved end residues are part of each CDR3. The D gene is left open where the match is weak. Clone size is given for some rows only: seen once, a few or many times, or a class if the clone is expanded.

j_gene,v_gene,abundance,d_gene,CDR3nt,CDR3aa
TRBJ2-7,TRBV12-3/TRBV12-4,NA,TRBD1,TGTGCCAGCAGTCGACAGCCGGGACAGAATCAGCAGTACTTC,CASSRQPGQNQQYF
TRBJ1-2,TRBV2,many,NA,TGTGCCAGCGTTCCGAGAGGCCCATCGGCGCGGGGCTACACCTTC,CASVPRGPSARGYTF
TRBJ1-3,TRBV6-2/TRBV6-3,NA,NA,TGTGCCACCAACCGGCCCTTGGACAGCGCCTCTGGAAACACCATATATTTT,CATNRPLDSASGNTIYF
TRBJ1-2,TRBV2,NA,NA,TGTGCCAGCAGTGAATCGGGACTTAACTATGGCTACACCTTC,CASSESGLNYGYTF
TRBJ1-2,TRBV14,many,TRBD1,TGTGCCAGCAGCCAAGAGAACAGGGGGATCTATGGCTACACCTTC,CASSQENRGIYGYTF
TRBJ1-5,TRBV7-8,many,TRBD1,TGTGCCAGCAGCGCTGAGGACAGGGGTGGAAATCAGCCCCAGCATTTT,CASSAEDRGGNQPQHF
TRBJ1-1,TRBV15,many,TRBD1,TGTGCCACCAGCATACTAGGGGGCTCGGGAGCTTTCTTT,CATSILGGSGAFF
TRBJ1-1,TRBV7-2,NA,NA,TGTGCCAGCAGCTTAGTCGCAGGGCCCCGGCCTGAAGCTGTCTTC,CASSLVAGPRPEAVF
TRBJ1-1,TRBV6-2/TRBV6-3,few,TRBD1,TGTGCCAGCAGAAGAACCGGGACAGCTGAAGCTTTCTTT,CASRRTGTAEAFF
TRBJ1-4,TRBV20-1,few,NA,TGCAGTGCTAGAGGTCCCTCGACAGCAACTAATGAAAAACTGTTTTTT,CSARGPSTATNEKLFF
TRBJ1-6,TRBV15,many,TRBD1,TGTGCCACCAGCAGAGTTACAGGGGGTGATTCGCCCCTCCACTTT,CATSRVTGGDSPLHF
TRBJ1-1,TRBV2,many,TRBD1,TGTGCCAGCAAGGACAGGGCGGGTACTGAAGCTTTCTTT,CASKDRAGTEAFF
TRBJ2-7,TRBV6-1,NA,NA,TGTGCCAGCAGTGAACTGCCAGGGACCTACGAGCAGTACTTC,CASSELPGTYEQYF
TRBJ2-5,TRBV5-1,few,TRBD1,TGCGCCAGCAGCTCGGGACAGTTAGAGACCAAGTACTTC,CASSSGQLETKYF
TRBJ1-2,TRBV27,NA,TRBD1,TGTGCCAGCAGCATGGGACAGGGCGGGGGCTACACCTTC,CASSMGQGGGYTF
TRBJ2-7,TRBV27,NA,NA,TGTGCCAGCAGTTCCACGATCCCTTCAGGGTCCTACGAGCAGTACTTC,CASSSTIPSGSYEQYF
TRBJ2-1,TRBV11-2,many,NA,TGTGCCAGCAGCCACCGGGTGGACAGCTCCTACAATGAGCAGTTCTTC,CASSHRVDSSYNEQFF
TRBJ2-7,TRBV28,NA,NA,TGTGCCAGCACCCCCCAGTGGGTCTACGAGCAGTACTTC,CASTPQWVYEQYF
TRBJ2-2,TRBV6-5,few,TRBD1,TGTGCCAGCAGTTCATATGGACAGGATCCCAACACCGGGGAGCTGTTTTTT,CASSSYGQDPNTGELFF
TRBJ1-1,TRBV9,many,NA,TGTGCCAGCAGCCTCGAGGGCACGGACACTGAAGCTTTCTTT,CASSLEGTDTEAFF
TRBJ2-3,TRBV20-1,NA,NA,TGCAGTGCCGCGAAGGTATCGGGTACAGATACGCAGTATTTT,CSAAKVSGTDTQYF
TRBJ2-7,TRBV7-8,many,NA,TGTGCCAGCAGCTTAACTCGGTCAGGGCACGAGCAGTACTTC,CASSLTRSGHEQYF
TRBJ2-5,TRBV7-9,many,TRBD1,TGTGCCAGCAGCTTAGGGACAGGGGTGTTGGAGACCCAGTACTTC,CASSLGTGVLETQYF
TRBJ1-5,TRBV18,NA,NA,TGTGCCAGCTCACCAACCACAGCAGAAGAGCCCCAGCATTTT,CASSPTTAEEPQHF
TRBJ1-2,TRBV27,NA,NA,TGTGCCAGCAGTGACTACCCGCGGGGAGGTGGCTACACCTTC,CASSDYPRGGGYTF
TRBJ1-6,TRBV6-5,NA,NA,TGTGCCAGCAGTTACACCCGGGGGGCGGATAATTCACCCCTCCACTTT,CASSYTRGADNSPLHF
TRBJ1-2,TRBV28,many,NA,TGTGCCAGCAGTTTCCCCGGGGAAAGGCACGGCTACACCTTC,CASSFPGERHGYTF
TRBJ2-5,TRBV28,NA,NA,TGTGCCAGCAGCCCCCATAGGGTAAAAGAGACCCAGTACTTC,CASSPHRVKETQYF
TRBJ1-1,TRBV30,NA,NA,TGTGCCTGGAGTGTCCCCGGGGTAAACACTGAAGCTTTCTTT,CAWSVPGVNTEAFF
TRBJ2-7,TRBV7-9,many,NA,TGTGCCAGCAGCTCCCCGAGAGGAGTTCGTTACGAGCAGTACTTC,CASSSPRGVRYEQYF
TRBJ2-2,TRBV6-5,many,NA,TGTGCCAGCAGTTGGCAGAGTGGCAGCGGGGAGCTGTTTTTT,CASSWQSGSGELFF
TRBJ1-5,TRBV12-3/TRBV12-4,NA,TRBD1,TGTGCCAGCACCCCAAGGTGGACAGGGAGCAATCAGCCCCAGCATTTT,CASTPRWTGSNQPQHF
TRBJ1-5,TRBV12-3/TRBV12-4,NA,TRBD1,TGTGCCAGCACCGCAGGGGGCGTCGGCAATCAGCCCCAGCATTTT,CASTAGGVGNQPQHF
TRBJ1-1,TRBV12-5,NA,NA,TGTGCTAGTGTCCTGGGGCGCACTGAAGCTTTCTTT,CASVLGRTEAFF
TRBJ2-7,TRBV12-3/TRBV12-4,many,NA,TGTGCCAGCAGTTTAGCCGGCAGGGAGCAGTACTTC,CASSLAGREQYF
TRBJ2-2,TRBV7-2,many,TRBD2,TGTGCGACCAGCGGGACCAAGACCGGGGAGCTGTTTTTT,CATSGTKTGELFF
TRBJ2-5,TRBV6-2/TRBV6-3,many,NA,TGTGCCAGCAGGCCTGGTACTAGGGGAGGGACCCAGTACTTC,CASRPGTRGGTQYF
TRBJ1-2,TRBV25-1,many,NA,TGTGCCAGCAGCACATTCGGCGATTATGGCTACACCTTC,CASSTFGDYGYTF
TRBJ1-1,TRBV20-1,few,NA,TGCAGTGCTAGAGTACTGAGTACTGAAGCTTTCTTT,CSARVLSTEAFF
TRBJ1-2,TRBV6-5,many,TRBD1,TGTGCCAGTTCGCGACAGGGACGTGGCTACACCTTC,CASSRQGRGYTF
TRBJ2-5,TRBV10-3,many,NA,TGTGCCATCAGTGAGTCGGGGTTTCAAGAGACCCAGTACTTC,CAISESGFQETQYF
TRBJ2-2,TRBV5-6,NA,NA,TGTGCCAGCAGCCAATACTCAGGGAACACCGGGGAGCTGTTTTTT,CASSQYSGNTGELFF
TRBJ1-1,TRBV7-2,NA,NA,TGTGCCAGCAGCTTAGAACAGGGTCTCGAAGCTTTCTTT,CASSLEQGLEAFF
TRBJ2-6,TRBV20-1,many,NA,TGCAGTGCTAGGACAGTGGGCGTTGGGGCCAACGTCCTGACTTTC,CSARTVGVGANVLTF
TRBJ1-1,TRBV12-3/TRBV12-4,NA,NA,TGTGCCAGCAGTTTAAAGATCAGCATCCCTGAAGCTTTCTTT,CASSLKISIPEAFF
TRBJ2-7,TRBV7-2,many,TRBD2,TGTGCCAGCAGCTCGCCTAGCGGGGGGACCTACGAGCAGTACTTC,CASSSPSGGTYEQYF
TRBJ1-2,TRBV5-1,once,NA,TGCGCCAGCAGCTTGGTTGACAGTATCTATGGCTACACCTTC,CASSLVDSIYGYTF
TRBJ1-1,TRBV6-2/TRBV6-3,many,NA,TGTGCCAGCAGTTACGTACAGTACACTGAAGCTTTCTTT,CASSYVQYTEAFF
TRBJ2-3,TRBV9,NA,TRBD2,TGTGCCAGCAGCTCGGATCTAGCGGGAAGCACACATACGCAGTATTTT,CASSSDLAGSTHTQYF
TRBJ1-2,TRBV12-3/TRBV12-4,NA,NA,TGTGCCAGCAGTTTATGGCAGGGAGCCGGCTATGGCTACACCTTC,CASSLWQGAGYGYTF
TRBJ1-1,TRBV6-1,NA,NA,TGTGCCAGCAGTGAAGGGAGGGGGTGGACTGAAGCTTTCTTT,CASSEGRGWTEAFF
TRBJ2-7,TRBV14,many,NA,TGTGCCAGCAGCCCTAGCGTCTCCTACGAGCAGTACTTC,CASSPSVSYEQYF
TRBJ2-2,TRBV6-1,many,NA,TGTGCCAGCAGTGTGCGCGGGCGGGAGCTGTTTTTT,CASSVRGRELFF
TRBJ2-4,TRBV29-1,few,NA,TGCAGCGTTTACAGGGAAAACATTCAGTACTTC,CSVYRENIQYF
TRBJ1-1,TRBV6-2/TRBV6-3,many,NA,TGTGCCAGCAGCCGACAGACTGAAGCTTTCTTT,CASSRQTEAFF
TRBJ2-5,TRBV10-2,NA,NA,TGCGCCAGCAGTTCCGGAGTGGGGTTAATAGAGACCCAGTACTTC,CASSSGVGLIETQYF
TRBJ2-2,TRBV10-3,many,NA,TGTGCCATCAGCCTCCGGGACGGGAAGAACACCGGGGAGCTGTTTTTT,CAISLRDGKNTGELFF
TRBJ2-7,TRBV30,few,TRBD1,TGTGCCTGGAGTGTAGGGACAGGGGAGCAGTACTTC,CAWSVGTGEQYF
TRBJ2-7,TRBV20-1,many,NA,TGCAGTGCTGGGGAGATGGACAGCTACGAGCAGTACTTC,CSAGEMDSYEQYF